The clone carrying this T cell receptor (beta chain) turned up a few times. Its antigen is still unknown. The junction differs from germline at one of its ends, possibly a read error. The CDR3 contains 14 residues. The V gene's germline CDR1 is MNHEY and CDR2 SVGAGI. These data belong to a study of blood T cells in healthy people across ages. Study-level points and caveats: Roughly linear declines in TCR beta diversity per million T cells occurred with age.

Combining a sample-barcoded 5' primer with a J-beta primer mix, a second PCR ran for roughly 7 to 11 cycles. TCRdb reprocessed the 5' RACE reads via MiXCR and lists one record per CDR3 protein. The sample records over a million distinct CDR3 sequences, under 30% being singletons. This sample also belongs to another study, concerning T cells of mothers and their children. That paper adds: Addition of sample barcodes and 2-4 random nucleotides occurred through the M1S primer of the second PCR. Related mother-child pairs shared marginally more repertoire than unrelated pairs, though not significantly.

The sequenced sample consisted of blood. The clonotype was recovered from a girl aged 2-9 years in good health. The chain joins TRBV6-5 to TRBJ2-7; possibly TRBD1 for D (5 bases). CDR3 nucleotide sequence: TGTGCCGGCAGTTACTCTTCGCCAGGGTGGGAGCAGTACTTC. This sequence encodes CAGSYSSPGWEQYF.